This paragraph reports one T cell receptor (beta chain). This entry is derived from a study of T cells after somatic rescue of genetic block. Measured with immunoSEQ multiplex PCR; TCRdb has only the in-frame clones, and not every one. The sample lists 80,000 to 100,000 clones; 70% to 90% were seen once. V was clipped by 4 bases and J by 9 bases; unmatched bases: 5. This CDR3 spans 13 amino acids. Germline V gene sequence: CDR1 SGHRS, CDR2 YFSETQ. This chain connects TRBV5-1 to TRBJ2-2, with 8 bases that match TRBD1. This sequence originates from a woman aged 18-29 years. The specimen sequenced was peripheral blood mononuclear cells (PBMCs). CDR3 in amino acids: CASSPRQGWELFF. In DNA form, the CDR3 reads TGCGCCAGCAGCCCAAGACAGGGGTGGGAGCTGTTTTTT.